The entry below gives a single T cell receptor beta chain sequence along with its context. Generated by immunoSEQ multiplex PCR, the TCRdb table keeps only in-frame clones and is missing some. The sample consists of around 280,000 clones, nearly 90% of them appearing once. The sample belongs to a study of blood T cell repertoires in COVID-19. About the research overall: Acute and convalescent COVID-19 specimens originated in the United States, Italy and Spain.

Looked up from germline, CDR1 is SGHAT and CDR2 is FQNNGV. This CDR3 spans 16 amino acids. V lost 3 bases and J lost 10, with 19 bases in between. Patients from Seattle were sampled longitudinally, starting during active infection. This clonotype was obtained from a young woman with COVID-19, enrolled during active disease. Source material: peripheral blood. V usage is TRBV11-2 and J usage is TRBJ1-6, with D perhaps TRBD1 (5 bases). CDR3 nucleotide sequence: TGTGCCAGCAGCTTCCTTGGTCAGGGAGGTTCGTCACCCCTCCACTTT. Translated, it gives CASSFLGQGGSSPLHF. Based on the CDR3 plus reference TRBV11-2 and TRBJ1-6, the full variable domain is EAGVAQSPRYKIIEKRQSVAFWCNPISGHATLYWYQQILGQGPKLLIQFQNNGVVDDSQLPKDRFSAERLKGVDSTLKIQPAKLEDSAVYLCASSFLGQGGSSPLHFGNGTRLTVT.